Listed below are T cell receptor beta chains from one sample, sequenced in a study of T cells expressing NK-cell markers. Using the 5' RACE reads, TCRdb records one entry per CDR3 protein without DNA. The data include 300,000 or so distinct CDR3 sequences; the top ten clones carry around 4.3%. Sequencing used blood T cells: a sorted CD56 or NKG2C T cell subset, CD4+ or CD8+ T cells, or bulk PBMC T cells (not recorded which). These receptors all come from a woman between 18 and 75 years old in good health. Each CDR3 is given with its conserved first and last residue. The order of the fields is J gene, V gene, CDR3 protein.

>TRBJ1-4|TRBV5-6
CASSLNRRNEKLFF
>TRBJ2-5|TRBV6-5
CASSYSDKGDATQYF
>TRBJ1-1|TRBV11-2
CASSLVATEAFF
>TRBJ1-1|TRBV5-4
CASSLAGGVNTEAFF
>TRBJ2-3|TRBV7-3
CASSRASGNTDTQYF
>TRBJ2-1|TRBV23-1
CASRSPGQGSYNEQFF
>TRBJ2-2|TRBV5-4
CASSFEVANTGELFF
>TRBJ2-5|TRBV29-1
CSVVSLGETQYF
>TRBJ1-4|TRBV12-3/TRBV12-4
CASWRQGAEKLFF
>TRBJ1-2|TRBV18
CASSPAFQPNYGYTF
>TRBJ1-1|TRBV30
CAWKGGTEAFF
>TRBJ1-1|TRBV27
CASSLADPGRVGSEAFF
>TRBJ1-5|TRBV20-1
CSARGGQGSRLSNQPQHF
>TRBJ2-4|TRBV18
CASSLLAGLAKNIQYF
>TRBJ2-3|TRBV4-3
CASSRLATTGTDTQYF
>TRBJ2-5|TRBV7-2
CASTSSGPLYQETQYF
>TRBJ2-7|TRBV7-9
CASSPRTGSEQYF
>TRBJ2-5|TRBV5-1
CASSGTAQETQYF
>TRBJ1-2|TRBV5-6
CASSLVGGNYGYTF
>TRBJ2-1|TRBV7-2
CASSARQSSYNEQFF
>TRBJ1-1|TRBV6-5
CASSYSPGTGVLGWAFF
>TRBJ2-5|TRBV2
CASNLREQETQYF
>TRBJ1-6|TRBV6-5
CASSYSGPGPYNSPLHF
>TRBJ2-7|TRBV7-3
CASSPQDSYEQYF
>TRBJ1-3|TRBV9
CASSPDRGPLTSGNTIYF
>TRBJ1-5|TRBV6-5
CASSYMDINQPQHF
>TRBJ2-2|TRBV4-3
CASSQGYLRGGRELFF
>TRBJ2-2|TRBV20-1
CSASRTGELFF
>TRBJ1-6|TRBV6-1
CASRGTLRDPSSYNSPLHF
>TRBJ2-7|TRBV10-3
CAISDIGYEQYF
>TRBJ2-5|TRBV7-2
CASSLAWGAGETQYF
>TRBJ2-2|TRBV18
CASSRVAGAGGELFF
>TRBJ2-2|TRBV27
CASNPRGLNTGELFF
>TRBJ2-1|TRBV6-4
CASSDRARGTGLNEQFF
>TRBJ2-3|TRBV10-3
CAISSPMGLPAGADTQYF
>TRBJ2-1|TRBV7-9
CASSLSVNEQFF
>TRBJ2-7|TRBV7-9
CASSFNRGANYEQYF
>TRBJ2-6|TRBV7-2
CASSLSVAGANVLTF
>TRBJ2-7|TRBV11-2
CASSPRTSSYEQYF
>TRBJ1-1|TRBV11-2
CASSLAATIGTEAFF
>TRBJ1-5|TRBV12-3/TRBV12-4
CASSSHTGNQPQHF
>TRBJ2-7|TRBV20-1
CSAGALDKSSYEQYF
>TRBJ1-1|TRBV12-3/TRBV12-4
CASSWGQDTEAFF
>TRBJ2-3|TRBV7-2
CASSPRTGFQYF
>TRBJ1-6|TRBV4-3
CASSQGDRNSPLHF
>TRBJ2-2|TRBV20-1
CSADRGPGGELFF
>TRBJ1-2|TRBV9
CASSVAPGTEGGYTF
>TRBJ1-1|TRBV11-2
CASSISGLLMNTEAFF
>TRBJ1-1|TRBV7-3
CASSQQGATEAFF
>TRBJ1-2|TRBV5-1
CASSFGGADYGYTF
>TRBJ2-2|TRBV3-1
CASSLIAGRTGELFF
>TRBJ2-3|TRBV20-1
CSARDAETSTDTQYF
>TRBJ2-1|TRBV29-1
CSVSGLAAYNEQFF
>TRBJ1-3|TRBV5-1
CASSLEAGSGNTIYF
>TRBJ2-2|TRBV19
CASIGRTGELFF
>TRBJ2-2|TRBV28
CASRRTGGTGELFF
>TRBJ2-5|TRBV11-2
CASSLGRRGGDQETQYF